The rows below give T cell receptor beta chains drawn from one sample of a study of cytomegalovirus exposure and HLA in healthy donors. The protocol was immunoSEQ multiplex PCR, while the TCRdb copy is restricted to in-frame clones and leaves out a portion. The sample lists about 190,000 clones, around 87% occurring once. Sequenced: PBMCs. These receptor sequences come from a man aged 30 to 45 in good health and CMV-seronegative. Both conserved end residues are part of each CDR3. The D gene is left open where the match is weak. Clone size is shown for a subset of rows, as once, few, many or a class of expanded clone.

j_gene	v_gene	abundance	d_gene	CDR3nt	CDR3aa
TRBJ2-3	TRBV25-1	.	.	TGTGCCAGCAGCAGAGATACGCAGTATTTT	CASSRDTQYF
TRBJ1-1	TRBV5-6	.	TRBD1	TGTGCCAGCAGCTGGGACAGGAGGAACACTGAAGCTTTCTTT	CASSWDRRNTEAFF
TRBJ2-1	TRBV27	.	.	TGTGCCAGCAGTTTAGCAGGGCCACCCTATTACAATGAGCAGTTCTTC	CASSLAGPPYYNEQFF
TRBJ1-2	TRBV7-8	.	TRBD1	TGTGCCAGCAGCCCTGCGGGACAGAGCTATGGCTACACCTTC	CASSPAGQSYGYTF
TRBJ2-7	TRBV5-1	.	TRBD2	TGCGCCAGCAGTCCGACTAGCGGGAGGGCCTGGTTCTACGAGCAGTACTTC	CASSPTSGRAWFYEQYF
TRBJ2-3	TRBV9	.	TRBD2	TGTGCCAGCAGCGTAGTCGAACTAGCGGTAGGAACAGATACGCAGTATTTT	CASSVVELAVGTDTQYF
TRBJ2-7	TRBV10-3	once	TRBD1	TGTGCCATCAGTGGCCAAGGGACAGGGGGTCGGTACGAGCAGTACTTC	CAISGQGTGGRYEQYF
TRBJ1-4	TRBV28	once	.	TGTGCCAGCAGTCCAGGCAGGGGAGCTAATGAAAAACTGTTTTTT	CASSPGRGANEKLFF
TRBJ2-7	TRBV7-9	few	.	TGTGCCAGCAGCCCTCGGGGATCTTACGAGCAGTACTTC	CASSPRGSYEQYF
TRBJ2-1	TRBV27	.	.	TGTGCCAGCAGCCCCGCCGGGGATGAGCAGTTCTTC	CASSPAGDEQFF
TRBJ1-4	TRBV11-2	.	TRBD1	TGTGCCAGCAGCTATAGACAGGGCGGTAGTGAAAAACTGTTTTTT	CASSYRQGGSEKLFF
TRBJ1-1	TRBV11-2	.	TRBD1	TGTGCCAGCAGGAGGCCGGGACAGGGGGAGCCAGGGAACACTGAAGCTTTCTTT	CASRRPGQGEPGNTEAFF